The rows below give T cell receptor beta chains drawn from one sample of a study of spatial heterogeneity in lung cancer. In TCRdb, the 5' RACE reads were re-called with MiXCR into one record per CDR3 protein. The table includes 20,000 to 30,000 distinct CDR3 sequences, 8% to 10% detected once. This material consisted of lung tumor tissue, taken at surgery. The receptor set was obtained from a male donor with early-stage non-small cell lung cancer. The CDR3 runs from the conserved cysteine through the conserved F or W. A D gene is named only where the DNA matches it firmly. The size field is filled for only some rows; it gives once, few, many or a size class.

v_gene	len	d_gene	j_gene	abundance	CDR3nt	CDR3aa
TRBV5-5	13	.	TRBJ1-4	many	TGTGCCAGCAGCTCTTGGACACCTGAAAAACTGTTTTTT	CASSSWTPEKLFF
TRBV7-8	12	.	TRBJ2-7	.	TGTGCCAGCAGCTTCGAGAGCTACGAGCAGTACTTC	CASSFESYEQYF
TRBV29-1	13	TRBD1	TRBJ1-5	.	TGCAGCGTTAAGACAGGGGGAAATCAGCCCCAGCATTTT	CSVKTGGNQPQHF
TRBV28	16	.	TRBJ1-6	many	TGTGCCAGCAGACTCGACCCGGGACGTCATCATTCACCCCTCCACTTT	CASRLDPGRHHSPLHF
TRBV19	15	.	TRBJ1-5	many	TGTGCCAGTGGGCGCCTTGGGGGCTTGGGGCAGCCCCAGCATTTT	CASGRLGGLGQPQHF
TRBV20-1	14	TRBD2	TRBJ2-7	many	TGCAGTGCTAGATTGGCTAGCGGATCCTACGAGCAGTACTTC	CSARLASGSYEQYF
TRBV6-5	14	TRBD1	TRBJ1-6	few	TGTGCCAGCAGTTGGGACAGTCCAAATTCACCCCTCCACTTT	CASSWDSPNSPLHF
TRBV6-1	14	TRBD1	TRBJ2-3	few	TGTGCCAGCACCTTGACAGGGAAGACAGATACGCAGTATTTT	CASTLTGKTDTQYF
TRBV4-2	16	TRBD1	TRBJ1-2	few	TGTGCCAGCAGCCACTCCGAGGGGGCGCCTAACTATGGCTACACCTTC	CASSHSEGAPNYGYTF
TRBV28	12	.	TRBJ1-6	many	TGTGCCAGCCGGGACGGGGATTCACCCCTCCACTTT	CASRDGDSPLHF
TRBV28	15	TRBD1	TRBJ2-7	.	TGTGCCAGCAGTCGTCCGGGACAGGGCACCTACGAGCAGTACTTC	CASSRPGQGTYEQYF
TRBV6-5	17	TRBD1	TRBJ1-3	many	TGTGCCAGCAGTTACTCCTACGGACAGGGGGCTGGAAACACCATATATTTT	CASSYSYGQGAGNTIYF
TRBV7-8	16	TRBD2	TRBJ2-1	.	TGTGCCAGCAGCTTAAACCCGCGGGGACTAGCGGCCGCGCAGTTCTTC	CASSLNPRGLAAAQFF
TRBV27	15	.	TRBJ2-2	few	TGTGCCAGCAGTCCGCGGACAGTTAACACCGGGGAGCTGTTTTTT	CASSPRTVNTGELFF
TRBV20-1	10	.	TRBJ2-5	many	TGCAGTGCTAGCCAAGAGACCCAGTACTTC	CSASQETQYF
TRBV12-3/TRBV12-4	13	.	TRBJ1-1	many	TGTGCCAGCACCAAATCAGGGGTGACTGAAGCTTTCTTT	CASTKSGVTEAFF
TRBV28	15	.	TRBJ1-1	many	TGTGCCAGCAGTTTAATCGGGTCGAGGCAGGGTAAAGCTTTCTTT	CASSLIGSRQGKAFF
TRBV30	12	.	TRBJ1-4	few	TGTGCCTGGAGTGTACGGTGGGAAAAACTGTTTTTT	CAWSVRWEKLFF
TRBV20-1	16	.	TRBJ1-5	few	TGCAGTGCTATACGGGGGGCCGGGGATAGCAATCAGCCCCAGCATTTT	CSAIRGAGDSNQPQHF
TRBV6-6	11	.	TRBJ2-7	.	TGTGCCAGCCAGGGGAGTTACGAGCAGTACTTC	CASQGSYEQYF
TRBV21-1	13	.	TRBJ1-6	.	TGTGCCAGCAGCAGAAATACGGGGGTGTCCCTCCACTTT	CASSRNTGVSLHF
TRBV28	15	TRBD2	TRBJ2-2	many	TGTGCCAGCAGAAGACTAGCGGGGGTTACCGGGGAGCTGTTTTTT	CASRRLAGVTGELFF
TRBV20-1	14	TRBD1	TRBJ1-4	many	TGCAGTGCTTCGGACAGGGGCTTAGGCGAAAAACTGTTTTTT	CSASDRGLGEKLFF
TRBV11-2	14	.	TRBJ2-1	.	TGTGCCAGCAGCTTAGTCGGGGGGCGCAATGAGCAGTTCTTC	CASSLVGGRNEQFF
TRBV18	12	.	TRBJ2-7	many	TGTGCCAGCTCAGGATCGACCTACGAGCAGTACTTC	CASSGSTYEQYF
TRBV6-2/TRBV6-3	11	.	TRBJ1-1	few	TGTGCCAGCAGTAAGGGGGTCCGGGCTTTCTTT	CASSKGVRAFF
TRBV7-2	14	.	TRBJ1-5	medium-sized	TGTGCCAGCAGCTTGCAAGGGCCCAATCAGCCCCAGCATTTT	CASSLQGPNQPQHF
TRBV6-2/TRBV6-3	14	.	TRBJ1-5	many	TGTGCCAGCAGTTCGCCAGGGAACCATCAGCCCCAGCATTTT	CASSSPGNHQPQHF
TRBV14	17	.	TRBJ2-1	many	TGTGCCAGCAGCCAAGGATTAAGGCGGGGACAATACAATGAGCAGTTCTTC	CASSQGLRRGQYNEQFF